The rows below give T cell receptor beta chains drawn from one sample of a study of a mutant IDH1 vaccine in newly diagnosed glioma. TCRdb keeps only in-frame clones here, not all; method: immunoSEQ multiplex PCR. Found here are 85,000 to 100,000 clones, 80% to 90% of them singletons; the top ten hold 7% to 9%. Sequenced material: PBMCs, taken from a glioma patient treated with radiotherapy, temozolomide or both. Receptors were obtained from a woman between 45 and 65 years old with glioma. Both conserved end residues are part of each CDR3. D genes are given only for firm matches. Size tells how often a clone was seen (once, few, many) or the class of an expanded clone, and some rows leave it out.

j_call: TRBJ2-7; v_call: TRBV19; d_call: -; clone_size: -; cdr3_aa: CASSMGTLYEQYF; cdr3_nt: TGTGCCAGTAGTATGGGGACCCTCTACGAGCAGTACTTC
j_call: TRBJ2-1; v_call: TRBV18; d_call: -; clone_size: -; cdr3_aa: CASSPGVSSYNEQFF; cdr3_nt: TGTGCCAGCTCACCGGGGGTCAGCTCCTACAATGAGCAGTTCTTC
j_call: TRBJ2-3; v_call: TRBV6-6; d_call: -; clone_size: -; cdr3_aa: CASSPTGTDTQYF; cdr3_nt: TGTGCCAGCAGTCCCACGGGCACAGATACGCAGTATTTT
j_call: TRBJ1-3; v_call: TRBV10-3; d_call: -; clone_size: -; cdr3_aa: CAISPGGTGNTIYF; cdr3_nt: TGTGCCATCAGCCCGGGGGGAACTGGAAACACCATATATTTT
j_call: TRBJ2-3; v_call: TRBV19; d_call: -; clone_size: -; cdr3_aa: CASSIIRGGGTDTQYF; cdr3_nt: TGTGCCAGTAGTATAATCAGGGGGGGCGGCACAGATACGCAGTATTTT
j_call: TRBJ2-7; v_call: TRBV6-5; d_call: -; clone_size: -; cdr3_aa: CASIGGYEQYF; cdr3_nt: TGTGCCAGCATTGGGGGCTACGAGCAGTACTTC
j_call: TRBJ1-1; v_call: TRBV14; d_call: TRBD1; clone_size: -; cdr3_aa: CASSLRTGRNTEAFF; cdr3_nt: TGTGCCAGCAGCTTACGGACAGGCAGGAACACTGAAGCTTTCTTT
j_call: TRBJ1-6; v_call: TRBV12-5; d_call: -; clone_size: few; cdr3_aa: CASGLGSSPLHF; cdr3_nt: TGTGCTAGTGGCCTCGGGAGTTCACCCCTCCACTTT
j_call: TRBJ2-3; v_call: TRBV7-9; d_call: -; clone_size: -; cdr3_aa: CASSPEGTNTDTQYF; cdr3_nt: TGTGCCAGCAGCCCAGAGGGGACAAACACAGATACGCAGTATTTT
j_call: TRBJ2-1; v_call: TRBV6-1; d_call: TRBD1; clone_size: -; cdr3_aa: CASSSAYRGDEQFF; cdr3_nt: TGTGCCAGCTCCTCCGCATACAGGGGGGATGAGCAGTTCTTC
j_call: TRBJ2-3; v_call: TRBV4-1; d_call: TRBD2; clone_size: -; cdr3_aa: CASSQDPSGGAATQYF; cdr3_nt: TGCGCCAGCAGCCAAGATCCTAGCGGGGGGGCAGCAACGCAGTATTTT
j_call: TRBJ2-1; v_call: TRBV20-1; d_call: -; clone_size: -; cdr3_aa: CSAKGTNEQFF; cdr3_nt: TGCAGTGCTAAGGGAACCAATGAGCAGTTCTTC
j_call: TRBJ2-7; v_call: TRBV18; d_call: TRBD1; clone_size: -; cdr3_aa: CASSPEGRGREQYF; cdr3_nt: TGTGCCAGCTCACCAGAAGGCAGGGGGCGCGAGCAGTACTTC
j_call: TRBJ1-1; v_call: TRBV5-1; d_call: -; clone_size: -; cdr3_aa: CASSLAASMNTEAFF; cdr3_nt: TGCGCCAGCAGCTTGGCTGCGTCCATGAACACTGAAGCTTTCTTT
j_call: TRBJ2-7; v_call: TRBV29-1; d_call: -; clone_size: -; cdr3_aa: CSVEDDLAGYEQYF; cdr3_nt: TGCAGCGTTGAAGATGACCTCGCGGGCTACGAGCAGTACTTC
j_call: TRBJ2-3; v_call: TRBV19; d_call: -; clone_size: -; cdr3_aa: CASRVTDTQYF; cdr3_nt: TGTGCCAGTAGGGTCACAGATACGCAGTATTTT
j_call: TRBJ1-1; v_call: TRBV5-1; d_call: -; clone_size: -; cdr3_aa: CASSLAGTRSTEAFF; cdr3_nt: TGCGCCAGCAGCTTGGCTGGGACAAGGAGCACTGAAGCTTTCTTT
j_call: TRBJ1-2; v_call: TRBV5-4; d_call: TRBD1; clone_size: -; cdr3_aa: CASSRTGTGGYTF; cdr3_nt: TGTGCCAGCAGCCGGACCGGGACAGGGGGCTACACCTTC
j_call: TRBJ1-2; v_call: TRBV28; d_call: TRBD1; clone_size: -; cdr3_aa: CASSDFQGQALVYGYTF; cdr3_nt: TGTGCCAGCAGCGACTTTCAGGGACAGGCGCTGGTCTATGGCTACACCTTC
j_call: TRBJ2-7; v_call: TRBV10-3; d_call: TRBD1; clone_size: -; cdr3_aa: CAISLDRDSPYEQYF; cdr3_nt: TGTGCCATCAGCCTAGACCGGGACAGTCCCTACGAGCAGTACTTC
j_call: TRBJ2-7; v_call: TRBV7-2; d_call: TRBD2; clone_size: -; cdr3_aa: CASSLEGTSGGYEQYF; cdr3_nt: TGTGCCAGCAGCTTAGAGGGGACTAGCGGGGGATACGAGCAGTACTTC
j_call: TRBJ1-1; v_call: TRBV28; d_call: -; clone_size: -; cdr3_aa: CASSLGTLNTEAFF; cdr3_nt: TGTGCCAGCAGCTTGGGGACATTAAACACTGAAGCTTTCTTT
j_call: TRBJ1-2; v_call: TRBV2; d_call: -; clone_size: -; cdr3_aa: CASRQGPNYGYTF; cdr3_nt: TGTGCCAGCAGACAGGGTCCTAACTATGGCTACACCTTC
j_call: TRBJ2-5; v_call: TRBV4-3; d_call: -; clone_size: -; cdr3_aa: CASSQSHGIETQYF; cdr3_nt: TGCGCCAGCAGCCAAAGCCATGGGATAGAGACCCAGTACTTC
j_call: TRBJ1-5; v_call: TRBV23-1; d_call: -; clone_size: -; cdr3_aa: CANRLGLVGGQPQHF; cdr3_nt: TGCGCCAACCGCCTTGGGCTGGTCGGTGGTCAGCCCCAGCATTTT
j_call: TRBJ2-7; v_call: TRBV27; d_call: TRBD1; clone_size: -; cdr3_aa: CASSFNRGSSHEQYF; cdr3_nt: TGTGCCAGCAGTTTCAACAGGGGATCCTCGCACGAGCAGTACTTC
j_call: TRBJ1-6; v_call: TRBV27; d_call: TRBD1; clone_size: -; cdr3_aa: CASSTDRGLGYNSPLHF; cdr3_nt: TGTGCCAGCAGTACAGACAGGGGGCTGGGGTATAATTCACCCCTCCACTTT
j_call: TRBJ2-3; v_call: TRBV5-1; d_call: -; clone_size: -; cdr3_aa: CASSISPQQSDTQYF; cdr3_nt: TGCGCCAGCAGCATTAGTCCCCAGCAGTCAGATACGCAGTATTTT
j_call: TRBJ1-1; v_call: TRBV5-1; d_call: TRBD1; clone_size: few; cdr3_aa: CASSLEGARAGVDTEAFF; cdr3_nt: TGCGCCAGCAGCTTGGAGGGGGCCCGGGCAGGAGTGGACACTGAAGCTTTCTTT
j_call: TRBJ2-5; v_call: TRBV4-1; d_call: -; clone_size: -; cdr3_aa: CASSQVRDRTQYF; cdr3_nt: TGCGCCAGCAGCCAAGTTCGGGATAGGACCCAGTACTTC
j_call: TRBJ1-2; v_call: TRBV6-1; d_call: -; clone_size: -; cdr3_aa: CASSGRQLANYGYTF; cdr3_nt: TGTGCCAGCAGCGGGAGACAATTAGCTAACTATGGCTACACCTTC
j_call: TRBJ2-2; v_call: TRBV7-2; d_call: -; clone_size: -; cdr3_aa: CASSLMRTGELFF; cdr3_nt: TGTGCCAGCAGCTTAATGCGGACCGGGGAGCTGTTTTTT
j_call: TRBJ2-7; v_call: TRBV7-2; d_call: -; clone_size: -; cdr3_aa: CASTDYYEQYF; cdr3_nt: TGTGCCAGCACCGACTACTACGAGCAGTACTTC
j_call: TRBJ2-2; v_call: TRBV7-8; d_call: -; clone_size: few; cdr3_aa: CASTGASGELFF; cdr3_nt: TGTGCCAGCACTGGGGCCTCCGGGGAGCTGTTTTTT
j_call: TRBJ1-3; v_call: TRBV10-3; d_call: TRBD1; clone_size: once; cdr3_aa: CAIRPTGVGSGNTIYF; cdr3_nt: TGTGCCATCAGACCTACAGGGGTGGGCTCTGGAAACACCATATATTTT
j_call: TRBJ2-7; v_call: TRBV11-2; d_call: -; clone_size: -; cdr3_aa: CASSPRGVLVVYEQYF; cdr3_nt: TGTGCCAGCAGCCCCCGAGGCGTCCTGGTGGTGTACGAGCAGTACTTC
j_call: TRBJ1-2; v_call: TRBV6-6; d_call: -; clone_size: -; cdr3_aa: CASSYSNYGYTF; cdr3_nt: TGTGCCAGCAGTTACTCTAACTATGGCTACACCTTC
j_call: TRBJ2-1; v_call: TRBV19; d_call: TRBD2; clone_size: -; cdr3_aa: CASSIRLAGNNEQFF; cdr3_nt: TGTGCCAGTAGTATACGACTAGCGGGGAACAATGAGCAGTTCTTC
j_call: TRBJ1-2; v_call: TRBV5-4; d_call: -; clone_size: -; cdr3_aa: CASSLSGGGNYGYTF; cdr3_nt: TGTGCCAGCAGCTTATCAGGCGGAGGTAACTATGGCTACACCTTC
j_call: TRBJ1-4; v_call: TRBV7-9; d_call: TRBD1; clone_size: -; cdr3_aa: CASSLVGQGHEKLFF; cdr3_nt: TGTGCCAGCAGCTTAGTGGGACAGGGGCATGAAAAACTGTTTTTT
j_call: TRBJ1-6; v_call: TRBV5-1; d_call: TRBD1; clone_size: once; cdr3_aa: CASSQRQGSDSPLHF; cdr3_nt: TGCGCCAGCAGCCAGAGACAGGGTTCAGATTCACCCCTCCACTTT
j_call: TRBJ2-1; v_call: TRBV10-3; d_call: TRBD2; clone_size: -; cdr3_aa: CATLTTSGLGPTSNEQFF; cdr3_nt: TGTGCCACCCTCACGACTAGCGGGCTCGGGCCAACGTCGAATGAGCAGTTCTTC
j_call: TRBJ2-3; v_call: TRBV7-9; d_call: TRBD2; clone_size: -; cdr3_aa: CASSFASGGAVTQYF; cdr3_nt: TGTGCCAGCAGCTTTGCTAGCGGGGGGGCAGTTACGCAGTATTTT
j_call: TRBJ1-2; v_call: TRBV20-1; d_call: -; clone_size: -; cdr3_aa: CSAYLYGYTF; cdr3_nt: TGCAGTGCTTACCTGTATGGCTACACCTTC
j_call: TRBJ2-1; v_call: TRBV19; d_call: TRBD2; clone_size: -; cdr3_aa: CASSPSGAYNEQFF; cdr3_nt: TGTGCCAGTAGCCCTAGCGGGGCTTACAATGAGCAGTTCTTC
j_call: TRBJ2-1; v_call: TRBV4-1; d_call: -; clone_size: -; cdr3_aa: CASSQDRNLVYNEQFF; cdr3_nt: TGCGCCAGCAGCCAAGACCGGAATTTGGTCTACAATGAGCAGTTCTTC
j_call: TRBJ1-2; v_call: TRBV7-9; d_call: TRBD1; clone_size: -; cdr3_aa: CASSHGQDYGYTF; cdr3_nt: TGTGCCAGCAGCCATGGACAGGACTATGGCTACACCTTC
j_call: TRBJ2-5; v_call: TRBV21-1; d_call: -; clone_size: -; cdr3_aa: CASSNRSFSGGTQETQYF; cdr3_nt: TGTGCCAGCAGCAATAGGAGTTTTAGCGGGGGGACCCAAGAGACCCAGTACTTC
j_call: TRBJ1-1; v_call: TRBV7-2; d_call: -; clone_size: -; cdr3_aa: CASSLTPFGLVGEAFF; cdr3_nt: TGTGCCAGCAGCTTAACCCCCTTTGGGCTCGTCGGTGAAGCTTTCTTT
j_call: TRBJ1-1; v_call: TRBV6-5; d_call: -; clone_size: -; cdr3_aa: CASRLRGPGAGAFF; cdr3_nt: TGTGCCAGCAGGCTACGGGGCCCAGGTGCTGGGGCTTTCTTT
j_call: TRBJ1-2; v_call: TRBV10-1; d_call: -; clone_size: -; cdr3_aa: CASSDDGYGYTF; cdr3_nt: TGCGCCAGCAGTGATGACGGCTATGGCTACACCTTC
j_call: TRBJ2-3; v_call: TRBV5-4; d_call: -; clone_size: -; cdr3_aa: CASSRTDTQYF; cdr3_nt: TGTGCCAGCAGTCGCACAGATACGCAGTATTTT
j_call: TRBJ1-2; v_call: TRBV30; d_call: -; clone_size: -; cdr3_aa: CAWTEGRGRLNGYTF; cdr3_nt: TGTGCCTGGACCGAGGGAAGGGGCAGGCTTAATGGCTACACCTTC
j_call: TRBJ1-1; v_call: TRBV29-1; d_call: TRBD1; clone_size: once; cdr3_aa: CSADTDRAMNTEAFF; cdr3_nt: TGCAGCGCCGACACGGACAGGGCGATGAACACTGAAGCTTTCTTT
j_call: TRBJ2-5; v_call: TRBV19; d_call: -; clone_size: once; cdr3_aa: CASSPRRGKETQYF; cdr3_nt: TGTGCCAGTAGTCCTCGAAGGGGGAAAGAGACCCAGTACTTC
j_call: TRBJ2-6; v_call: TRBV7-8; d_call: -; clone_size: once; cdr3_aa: CASLDPGANVLTF; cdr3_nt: TGTGCCAGCCTCGACCCTGGGGCCAACGTCCTGACTTTC
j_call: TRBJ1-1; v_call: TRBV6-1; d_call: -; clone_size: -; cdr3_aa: CASSLGDTNTEAFF; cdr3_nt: TGTGCCAGCAGCTTAGGGGACACGAACACTGAAGCTTTCTTT